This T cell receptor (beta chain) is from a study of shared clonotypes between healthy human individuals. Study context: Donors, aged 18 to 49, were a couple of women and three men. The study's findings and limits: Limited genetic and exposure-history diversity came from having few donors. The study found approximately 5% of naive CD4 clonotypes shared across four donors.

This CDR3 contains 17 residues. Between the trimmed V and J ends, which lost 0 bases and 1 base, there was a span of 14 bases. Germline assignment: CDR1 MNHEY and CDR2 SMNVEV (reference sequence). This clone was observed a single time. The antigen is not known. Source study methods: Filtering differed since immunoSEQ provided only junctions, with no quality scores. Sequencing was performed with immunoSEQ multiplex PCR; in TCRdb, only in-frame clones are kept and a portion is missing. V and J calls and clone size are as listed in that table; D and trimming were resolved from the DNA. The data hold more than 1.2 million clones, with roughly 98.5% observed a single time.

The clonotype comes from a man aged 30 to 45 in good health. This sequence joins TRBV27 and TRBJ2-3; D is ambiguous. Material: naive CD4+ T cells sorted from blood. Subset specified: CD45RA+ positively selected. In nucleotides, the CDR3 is TGTGCCAGCAGTTTATCACCTTTCAGGCGACGCACAGATACGCAGTATTTT. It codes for CASSLSPFRRRTDTQYF.